A selection of T cell receptor beta chains follows, all from one sample in a study of OX40 agonist ivuxolimab in advanced cancers. Assay: immunoSEQ multiplex PCR; the TCRdb copy retains only in-frame clones and omits some. The sample yields roughly 61,000 clones, around 92% seen once. The sequencing used CD4+ or CD8+ T cells sorted from blood, collected in a trial of the OX40 agonist ivuxolimab. Receptors originate from an adult with an advanced solid tumor such as melanoma, head and neck, liver or kidney cancer. Both conserved end residues are part of each CDR3. A D gene is named only where the DNA matches it firmly. Clone size is stated in some rows and not others, as once, few, many or a class when expanded.

d_gene | j_gene | v_gene | abundance | CDR3aa | CDR3nt
. | TRBJ2-1 | TRBV2 | . | CASSDWPQRRDEQFF | TGTGCCAGCAGTGACTGGCCTCAGCGTAGGGATGAGCAGTTCTTC
. | TRBJ1-6 | TRBV27 | . | CASSLTLLLNSPLHF | TGTGCCAGCAGTTTAACCCTATTACTGAATTCACCCCTCCACTTT
. | TRBJ2-1 | TRBV9 | . | CASSGSYNEQFF | TGTGCCAGCTCCGGGTCCTACAATGAGCAGTTCTTC
. | TRBJ2-4 | TRBV5-1 | . | CASSPEGRGGNIQYF | TGCGCCAGCAGCCCAGAAGGAAGAGGAGGAAACATTCAGTACTTC
. | TRBJ1-5 | TRBV7-9 | . | CASSKVNSNQPQHF | TGTGCCAGCAGTAAAGTGAATAGCAATCAGCCCCAGCATTTT
TRBD2 | TRBJ2-1 | TRBV7-2 | . | CASSLGLAGYNEQFF | TGTGCCAGCAGCCTCGGACTAGCGGGCTACAATGAGCAGTTCTTC
. | TRBJ2-3 | TRBV28 | . | CASSPLRGAADTQYF | TGTGCCAGCAGTCCTTTGCGGGGAGCGGCAGATACGCAGTATTTT
TRBD1 | TRBJ2-1 | TRBV29-1 | . | CSVRRAGQVYNEQFF | TGCAGCGTTAGACGTGCGGGACAGGTCTACAATGAGCAGTTCTTC
. | TRBJ2-1 | TRBV6-6 | . | CASSHLASSYNEQFF | TGTGCCAGCAGCCACCTAGCGAGCTCCTACAATGAGCAGTTCTTC
TRBD1 | TRBJ1-2 | TRBV9 | . | CASSTNRGRGDGYTF | TGTGCCAGCAGCACGAACAGGGGGCGCGGCGATGGCTACACCTTC
. | TRBJ2-2 | TRBV29-1 | . | CSVEDRDTGELFF | TGCAGCGTTGAAGACAGAGACACCGGGGAGCTGTTTTTT
. | TRBJ2-1 | TRBV27 | . | CASSWTEYNEQFF | TGTGCCAGCAGTTGGACAGAGTACAATGAGCAGTTCTTC
. | TRBJ2-7 | TRBV28 | . | CASIPRDSAYEQYF | TGTGCCAGCATCCCTCGGGACTCGGCCTACGAGCAGTACTTC
. | TRBJ2-2 | TRBV25-1 | . | CASSDFQGLNTGELFF | TGTGCCAGCAGTGACTTTCAGGGCCTGAACACCGGGGAGCTGTTTTTT
TRBD1 | TRBJ1-2 | TRBV15 | once | CATSRDRGQSVGYTF | TGTGCCACCAGCAGAGATCGGGGACAGTCGGTTGGCTACACCTTC
. | TRBJ1-5 | TRBV7-9 | . | CASSSGPGLRPQHF | TGTGCCAGCAGCTCTGGGCCAGGGCTAAGGCCCCAGCATTTT
. | TRBJ1-5 | TRBV6-5 | once | CASSLGYSNQPQHF | TGTGCCAGCAGCCTAGGTTATAGCAATCAGCCCCAGCATTTT
. | TRBJ2-2 | TRBV6-6 | . | CASSYSRRGPGELFF | TGTGCCAGCAGTTACTCCCGCCGAGGTCCCGGGGAGCTGTTTTTT
. | TRBJ2-7 | TRBV27 | . | CASSLQGGISYEQYF | TGTGCCAGCAGTTTGCAGGGGGGCATTTCCTACGAGCAGTACTTC
. | TRBJ1-6 | TRBV2 | . | CASSELEGEDYNSPLHF | TGTGCCAGCAGTGAATTGGAGGGGGAAGACTATAATTCACCCCTCCACTTT
TRBD2 | TRBJ2-1 | TRBV6-4 | once | CASTIGLAGYNEQFF | TGTGCCAGCACCATAGGACTAGCGGGGTATAATGAGCAGTTCTTC
TRBD1 | TRBJ2-2 | TRBV28 | . | CASSEGQGGYTGELFF | TGTGCCAGCAGCGAAGGACAGGGAGGATACACCGGGGAGCTGTTTTTT
TRBD2 | TRBJ2-1 | TRBV28 | . | CASSSAGGNEQFF | TGTGCCAGCAGTTCGGCGGGAGGCAATGAGCAGTTCTTC
TRBD1 | TRBJ2-3 | TRBV28 | . | CASSPHPGQGLGDTQYF | TGTGCCAGCAGCCCTCATCCGGGACAGGGTCTAGGAGATACGCAGTATTTT
. | TRBJ2-1 | TRBV18 | . | CASSPFQTGPNEQFF | TGTGCCAGCTCACCATTTCAAACGGGTCCCAATGAGCAGTTCTTC
. | TRBJ2-7 | TRBV13 | . | CASSSTYEQYF | TGTGCCAGCAGCTCAACCTACGAGCAGTACTTC
. | TRBJ2-1 | TRBV11-2 | . | CASSLVLDSYNEQFF | TGTGCCAGCAGCTTAGTTCTCGACTCCTACAATGAGCAGTTCTTC
. | TRBJ2-1 | TRBV7-3 | . | CASSLKFSAVSYNEQFF | TGTGCCAGCAGCTTAAAATTTTCGGCAGTCTCCTACAATGAGCAGTTCTTC
TRBD1 | TRBJ2-5 | TRBV15 | . | CATSSGQGLWETQYF | TGTGCCACCAGCAGTGGACAGGGTTTGTGGGAGACCCAGTACTTC
. | TRBJ1-3 | TRBV20-1 | . | CSATSGNTIYF | TGCAGTGCTACCTCTGGAAACACCATATATTTT
. | TRBJ2-3 | TRBV30 | . | CAWSVLGPSTDTQYF | TGTGCCTGGAGTGTACTGGGGCCTAGCACAGATACGCAGTATTTT
. | TRBJ1-2 | TRBV9 | . | CASSTRLYRQDGYTF | TGTGCCAGCAGTACCCGACTATACAGACAGGATGGCTACACCTTC
. | TRBJ2-1 | TRBV6-5 | . | CASSYTGVLVGREQFF | TGTGCCAGCAGTTACACGGGGGTTCTTGTGGGGCGGGAGCAGTTCTTC
TRBD2 | TRBJ2-1 | TRBV27 | . | CASSPSGRYNEQFF | TGTGCCAGCAGTCCCAGCGGGAGGTACAATGAGCAGTTCTTC
. | TRBJ2-1 | TRBV6-5 | . | CASSSTSGEQFF | TGTGCCAGCAGTTCCACTTCGGGTGAGCAGTTCTTC
TRBD2 | TRBJ2-1 | TRBV28 | . | CASSAGGTIYNEQFF | TGTGCCAGCAGTGCGGGGGGAACCATCTACAATGAGCAGTTCTTC
. | TRBJ2-1 | TRBV7-4 | . | CASSLEARTNEQFF | TGTGCCAGCAGCTTAGAGGCGAGGACCAATGAGCAGTTCTTC
TRBD1 | TRBJ2-1 | TRBV29-1 | . | CSVENRDRIYNEQFF | TGCAGCGTTGAGAACCGGGACAGGATCTACAATGAGCAGTTCTTC
. | TRBJ1-5 | TRBV28 | . | CASSFPFRLEYSNQPQHF | TGTGCCAGCAGTTTTCCCTTCCGATTGGAGTATAGCAATCAGCCCCAGCATTTT
. | TRBJ1-3 | TRBV28 | . | CASTHSTGRRARNTIYF | TGTGCCAGCACTCACTCAACCGGTCGGAGGGCAAGAAACACCATATATTTT
. | TRBJ1-2 | TRBV6-5 | . | CASSYSISGTPGYTF | TGTGCCAGCAGTTACTCGATTTCCGGGACACCTGGCTACACCTTC
. | TRBJ1-5 | TRBV28 | . | CASSQGRQPQHF | TGTGCCAGCAGCCAAGGACGACAGCCCCAGCATTTT
. | TRBJ2-1 | TRBV6-5 | . | CASSYSLEAPGDEQFF | TGTGCCAGCAGTTACTCACTAGAAGCGCCAGGGGATGAGCAGTTCTTC
TRBD2 | TRBJ2-6 | TRBV7-2 | . | CASSLLAGGPGANVLTF | TGTGCCAGCAGCTTACTAGCGGGGGGGCCCGGGGCCAACGTCCTGACTTTC
. | TRBJ2-3 | TRBV28 | . | CASSYRLGADTQYF | TGTGCCAGCAGTTATAGACTAGGCGCAGATACGCAGTATTTT
. | TRBJ1-2 | TRBV9 | . | CASSVGGTIGYGYTF | TGTGCCAGCAGCGTAGGCGGCACCATCGGCTATGGCTACACCTTC
. | TRBJ1-3 | TRBV13 | . | CASSFLGTGNTIYF | TGTGCCAGCAGCTTCCTGGGGACCGGAAACACCATATATTTT
. | TRBJ1-1 | TRBV29-1 | . | CSAMNTEAFF | TGCAGCGCGATGAACACTGAAGCTTTCTTT
. | TRBJ2-1 | TRBV6-8 | . | CASSRYHRESWRLVNEQFF | TGTGCCAGCAGTCGATACCACAGAGAAAGCTGGCGGCTGGTCAATGAGCAGTTCTTC
. | TRBJ1-2 | TRBV29-1 | . | CSVASYGYTF | TGCAGCGTGGCCTCCTATGGCTACACCTTC
TRBD1 | TRBJ1-2 | TRBV4-1 | . | CASSLFQGAGGYTF | TGCGCCAGCAGCCTTTTTCAGGGGGCTGGTGGCTACACCTTC
. | TRBJ2-1 | TRBV6-1 | . | CASSPISREQFF | TGTGCCAGCAGTCCTATAAGCAGGGAACAGTTCTTC
. | TRBJ1-2 | TRBV15 | . | CATSRVSRIHGYTF | TGTGCCACCAGCAGAGTCTCCAGGATCCATGGCTACACCTTC
. | TRBJ1-1 | TRBV28 | . | CASSYERGTEAFF | TGTGCCAGCAGTTATGAGAGGGGCACTGAAGCTTTCTTT
. | TRBJ1-1 | TRBV6-6 | . | CASSYSMNGGNTEAFF | TGTGCCAGCAGTTACTCTATGAATGGGGGGAACACTGAAGCTTTCTTT
TRBD1 | TRBJ1-2 | TRBV6-5 | . | CASTLTGGGGGGYTF | TGTGCCAGCACCCTGACAGGGGGCGGGGGGGGCGGCTACACCTTC
. | TRBJ2-1 | TRBV2 | . | CASSSSSTNEQFF | TGTGCCAGCAGTTCGAGCAGCACCAATGAGCAGTTCTTC